Each of the 9 T cell receptor beta chains below was sequenced from the same sample in a study of blood T cell repertoires in COVID-19. Here immunoSEQ multiplex PCR was the method, and the copy in TCRdb shows in-frame clones only, minus some. The sample has 190,000 or so clones, 70% to 90% seen once. Sequences were obtained from peripheral blood. These receptor sequences come from an older woman with acute or convalescent COVID-19.

The chain uses TRBV11-3 and TRBJ2-1, with 13 bases identical to TRBD2. From germline, CDR1 is SGHNT and CDR2 YENEEA. This CDR3 is built from 18 residues. V lost 7 bases, J lost 3 bases, and 12 bases stayed unmatched. CDR3 sequence reads: CASNLGTSGMGLYNEQFF. The CDR3 DNA follows: TGTGCCAGCAACCTCGGGACTAGCGGGATGGGGCTCTACAATGAGCAGTTCTTC.

V and J are TRBV9 and TRBJ2-3; the D gene is possibly TRBD1 (5 bases). CDR3 length: 15 amino acids. Germline V lookup: CDR1 SGDLS, CDR2 YYNGEE. The V end was cut by 3 bases, the J end by 6 bases, with 17 bases between. The CDR3 here is CASSGVGLNADTQYF. As DNA, the CDR3 is TGTGCCAGCAGCGGAGTGGGGCTCAACGCGGATACGCAGTATTTT.

The chain employs TRBV27 and TRBJ2-7; no clear D. V was clipped by 5 bases and J by 2 bases, with 13 bases between them. CDR1 is MNHEY and CDR2 is SMNVEV in the germline V gene (reference sequence). This CDR3 is 14 amino acids long. The CDR3 DNA reads TGTGCCAGCAGTCCTCGGTCCCCTGCCTACGAGCAGTACTTC. Protein product: CASSPRSPAYEQYF.

The rearrangement joins TRBV11-2 to TRBJ2-7, with 7 positions matching TRBD1. The junction had 17 bases not matched to a gene; V was cut back by 5 bases and J by 7 bases. The germline V gene encodes CDR1 SGHAT and CDR2 FQNNGV. This CDR3 is 16 amino acids long. The CDR3: CASSPPGRQGIGEQYF. The CDR3 DNA reads as TGTGCCAGCAGCCCACCGGGGCGACAGGGAATAGGAGAGCAGTACTTC.

This rearrangement joins TRBV2 to TRBJ2-2, with D possibly being TRBD2 (7 bases). CDR3 length: 17 amino acids. V was cut by 4 bases and J by 1 base, with 16 bases left in between. CDR1 is SNHLY, CDR2 FYNNEI, per germline. Here the CDR3 DNA reads TGTGCCAGCAGTGCCAGAAGGGGGGGCCTGAACACCGGGGAGCTGTTTTTT. Translation gives CASSARRGGLNTGELFF.

The chain recombines TRBV5-5 with TRBJ2-3; D possibly corresponds to TRBD1 (6 bases). Germline V CDR1 and CDR2: SGHKS, YYEKEE (reference sequence). Trimming left V 4 bases short and J 5 bases short, with 14 bases between. The CDR3 totals 14 residues. The CDR3 sequence: CASSLSTGRDTQYF. CDR3 DNA: TGTGCCAGCAGCCTTTCGACAGGCCGAGATACGCAGTATTTT.

The chain couples TRBV6-5 to TRBJ2-7; TRBD1 matches at 7 bases. This CDR3 region has 15 residues. Germline trimming cut 5 bases from V and 1 base from J; bases unmatched to any gene: 8. Germline V CDR1 and CDR2: MNHEY, SVGAGI. In nucleotides, the CDR3 is TGTGCCAGCAGTAGCCGACAGGGTCTATCCTACGAGCAGTACTTC. This translates into CASSSRQGLSYEQYF.

Remarks on this clone: Additional DNA sequences in this sample encode the identical CDR3. This chain uses TRBV6-5 with TRBJ1-3; D call uncertain. Germline V gene sequence: CDR1 MNHEY, CDR2 SVGAGI. Trimming shortened V by 7 bases and J by 0 bases, and 4 bases separated the two germline ends. This CDR3 region has 12 residues. CDR3 amino acids: CASTSSGNTIYF. CDR3 nucleotide sequence: TGTGCCAGCACTAGCTCTGGAAACACCATATATTTT.

CDR3 DNA: TGTGCCAGCAGCTACCCCGGGGCCAACGTCCTGACTTTC. Translated, it gives CASSYPGANVLTF. J is TRBJ2-6 and V is TRBV28, with D unclear. The V end lost 6 bases, the J end lost 4 bases, and 7 bases lay between the germline ends. The CDR3 length is 13 residues. From germline, CDR1 is MDHEN and CDR2 SYDVKM.